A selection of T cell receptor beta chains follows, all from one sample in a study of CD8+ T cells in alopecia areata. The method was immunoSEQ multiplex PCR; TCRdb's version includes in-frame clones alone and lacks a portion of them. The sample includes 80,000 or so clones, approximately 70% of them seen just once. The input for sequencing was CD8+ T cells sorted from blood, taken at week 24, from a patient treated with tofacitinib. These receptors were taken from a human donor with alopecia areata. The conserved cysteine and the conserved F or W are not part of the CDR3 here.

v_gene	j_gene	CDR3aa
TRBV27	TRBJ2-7	ASSLELAIEQY
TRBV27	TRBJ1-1	ASSALAGTQRDTEAF
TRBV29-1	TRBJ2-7	SVEHEQY
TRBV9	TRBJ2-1	ASSVGPTSGREYEQF
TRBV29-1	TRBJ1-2	SVEGRDLLANYGYT
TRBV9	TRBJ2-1	ASSRRGAIQSYNEQF
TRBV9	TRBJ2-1	ASSVERGEQF
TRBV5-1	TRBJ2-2	ASSFTGELF
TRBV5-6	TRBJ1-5	ASSLSAGTGPNQPQH
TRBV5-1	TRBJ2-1	ASSFETSGSYEQF
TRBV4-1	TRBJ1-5	ASSQAGGRSNQPQH
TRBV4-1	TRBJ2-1	ASSQDSFLAGPSYNEQF
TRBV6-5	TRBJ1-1	ASSYSRNTEAF
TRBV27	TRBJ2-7	ASSVLAGGPYEQY
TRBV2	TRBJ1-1	ASSALQGPKMNTEAF
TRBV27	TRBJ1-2	ASRVTAGYGYT
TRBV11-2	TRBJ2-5	ASSSYGSVKETQY
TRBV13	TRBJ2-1	ASSFGRNEQF
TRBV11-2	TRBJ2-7	ASSFGRDGNYEQY
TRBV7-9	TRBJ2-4	ASTPMGRGTNIQY
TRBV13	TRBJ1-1	ASRTRGDRDEAF
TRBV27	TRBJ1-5	ASSQGAQPQH
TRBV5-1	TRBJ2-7	ASSQDGSYEQY
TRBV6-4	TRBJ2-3	ASVREVGDFTDTQY
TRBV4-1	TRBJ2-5	ASSQGVADYQETQY
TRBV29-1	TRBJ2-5	SVDRPGYQETQY
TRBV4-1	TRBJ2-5	ASSQADSGGETQY
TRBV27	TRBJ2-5	ASWNRGPETQY
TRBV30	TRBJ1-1	AWTSGTGATEAF
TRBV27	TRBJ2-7	ASAPGQSYEQY
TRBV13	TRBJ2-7	ASSSLWGPYEQY
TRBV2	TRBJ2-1	ASSPWVAGKYNEQF
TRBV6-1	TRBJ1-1	ASSGYPSQGRGTEAF
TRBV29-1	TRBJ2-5	SVEAPGQGETQY
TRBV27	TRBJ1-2	ASSLSGDGYT
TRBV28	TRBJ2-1	ASSFGGRSYNEQF
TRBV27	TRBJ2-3	ASIWIDTQY
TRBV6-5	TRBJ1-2	ASSPPGASPYGYT
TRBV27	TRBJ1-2	ASSAGYDGYT
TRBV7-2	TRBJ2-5	ASRGRSLQETQY
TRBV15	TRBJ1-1	ATSRGLSAGNTEAF
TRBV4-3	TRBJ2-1	ASSHDGSSYNEQF
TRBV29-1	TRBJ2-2	SVLRQGGELF
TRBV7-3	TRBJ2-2	ASSLLAGVATGELF
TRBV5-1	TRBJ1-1	ASSFDRVGTEAF
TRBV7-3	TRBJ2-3	ASSLKAGDAQY
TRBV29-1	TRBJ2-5	SVEEGDSQETQY
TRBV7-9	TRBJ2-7	ASSLTYEQY
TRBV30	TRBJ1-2	AFVTYGYT
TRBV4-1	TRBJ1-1	ASSQHDGNTEAF
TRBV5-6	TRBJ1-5	ASSLVGHQPQH
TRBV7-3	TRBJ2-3	ASSRGGAGDFTDTQY
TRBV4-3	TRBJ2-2	ASSQGRFGGELF
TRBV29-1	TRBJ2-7	SVFLDRGIYEQY
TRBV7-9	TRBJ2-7	ASSTTNGPYEQY
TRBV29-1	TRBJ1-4	SVEDNLSGEKLF
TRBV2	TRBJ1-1	ASGRGLNTEAF
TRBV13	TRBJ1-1	ASSPEDRETEAF
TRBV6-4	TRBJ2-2	ASSDSLGGGTGELF
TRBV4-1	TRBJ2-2	ASSQDRLEGGATGELF